This is a list of T cell receptor beta chains from one sample in a study of T cell repertoires in cytomegalovirus infection. TCRdb used MiXCR to reprocess the reads, holding one entry per CDR3 protein. The sample holds 150,000 to 160,000 distinct CDR3 sequences; roughly a quarter are singletons and the top ten take roughly 9.7%. Sequenced: PBMCs. The receptors stem from a human donor in good health (CMV status not recorded). Some clones in this sample may be carry-over from other donors' samples. Each CDR3 is given with its conserved first and last residue. The order of the fields is J gene, clone size, V gene, D gene, CDR3 DNA, CDR3 protein. A D gene is named only where the DNA matches it firmly. Where a row states a size, it is once, few, many or the class of an expanded clone; other rows omit it.

j_gene: TRBJ2-1; abundance: few; v_gene: TRBV18; d_gene: TRBD1; CDR3nt: TGTGCCAGCTCACCCCGACAGGGCTCGTACAATGAGCAGTTCTTC; CDR3aa: CASSPRQGSYNEQFF
j_gene: TRBJ1-1; abundance: -; v_gene: TRBV2; d_gene: -; CDR3nt: TGTGCCAGCAGTGAACTGTTAGAAGCTTTCTTT; CDR3aa: CASSELLEAFF
j_gene: TRBJ2-3; abundance: -; v_gene: TRBV7-3; d_gene: -; CDR3nt: TGTGCCAGCAGCTTCGAGACGACGGGTACGCAGTATTTT; CDR3aa: CASSFETTGTQYF
j_gene: TRBJ1-6; abundance: -; v_gene: TRBV6-5; d_gene: -; CDR3nt: TGTGCCAGCAGTTACAATGATAATTCACCCCTCCACTTT; CDR3aa: CASSYNDNSPLHF
j_gene: TRBJ2-2; abundance: few; v_gene: TRBV25-1; d_gene: -; CDR3nt: TGTGCCAGCAGTACACAGGGATCCGCCGGGGAGCTGTTTTTT; CDR3aa: CASSTQGSAGELFF
j_gene: TRBJ1-5; abundance: -; v_gene: TRBV30; d_gene: TRBD1; CDR3nt: TGTGCCTGGAGTACCGGGACAGGGACTATAGCCCAGCATTTT; CDR3aa: CAWSTGTGTIAQHF
j_gene: TRBJ1-2; abundance: many; v_gene: TRBV7-8; d_gene: -; CDR3nt: TGTGCCAGCAGCTTAGTAGGGGGAAACTATGGCTACACCTTC; CDR3aa: CASSLVGGNYGYTF
j_gene: TRBJ2-1; abundance: -; v_gene: TRBV15; d_gene: -; CDR3nt: TGTGCCACCAGCAGAGGACTAAGGGATGAGCAGTTCTTC; CDR3aa: CATSRGLRDEQFF
j_gene: TRBJ2-7; abundance: -; v_gene: TRBV28; d_gene: -; CDR3nt: TGTGCCAGCAGTTTATTGCGTGAGCAGTACTTC; CDR3aa: CASSLLREQYF
j_gene: TRBJ1-5; abundance: -; v_gene: TRBV7-2; d_gene: -; CDR3nt: TGTGCCAGCAGCTCGGAAATTAGCAATCAGCCCCAGCATTTT; CDR3aa: CASSSEISNQPQHF
j_gene: TRBJ1-2; abundance: -; v_gene: TRBV6-5; d_gene: TRBD1; CDR3nt: TGTGCCAGCAGTTCCCCACAGGGGGCAAACTATGGCTACACCTTC; CDR3aa: CASSSPQGANYGYTF
j_gene: TRBJ1-2; abundance: -; v_gene: TRBV15; d_gene: -; CDR3nt: TGTGCCACCAGCAGAGAGGGGGGCATAGTCAAGGGCTACACCTTC; CDR3aa: CATSREGGIVKGYTF
j_gene: TRBJ2-3; abundance: -; v_gene: TRBV7-6; d_gene: TRBD2; CDR3nt: TGTGCCAGCAGCCCGGGTGCGGGAGTCGGAGCAGATACGCAGTATTTT; CDR3aa: CASSPGAGVGADTQYF
j_gene: TRBJ1-5; abundance: -; v_gene: TRBV12-3/TRBV12-4; d_gene: -; CDR3nt: TGTGCCAGCAGTTTACAGGGAGAATTCTATCAGCCCCAGCATTTT; CDR3aa: CASSLQGEFYQPQHF
j_gene: TRBJ2-5; abundance: once; v_gene: TRBV4-1; d_gene: -; CDR3nt: TGCGCCAGCAGCCGCTCGGGGTCGGACCAAGAGACCCAGTACTTC; CDR3aa: CASSRSGSDQETQYF
j_gene: TRBJ1-5; abundance: few; v_gene: TRBV12-3/TRBV12-4; d_gene: TRBD1; CDR3nt: TGTGCCAGCAGTCGGACAGGGGCCCAAAATCAGCCCCAGCATTTT; CDR3aa: CASSRTGAQNQPQHF
j_gene: TRBJ2-3; abundance: many; v_gene: TRBV7-8; d_gene: -; CDR3nt: TGTGCCAGCAGCTTAGGATCGAGTGATACGCAGTATTTT; CDR3aa: CASSLGSSDTQYF
j_gene: TRBJ2-7; abundance: few; v_gene: TRBV20-1; d_gene: -; CDR3nt: TGCAGTGCTAGCGGGGGGTATTCCAGGGGGAGGGACTCCTACGAGCAGTACTTC; CDR3aa: CSASGGYSRGRDSYEQYF